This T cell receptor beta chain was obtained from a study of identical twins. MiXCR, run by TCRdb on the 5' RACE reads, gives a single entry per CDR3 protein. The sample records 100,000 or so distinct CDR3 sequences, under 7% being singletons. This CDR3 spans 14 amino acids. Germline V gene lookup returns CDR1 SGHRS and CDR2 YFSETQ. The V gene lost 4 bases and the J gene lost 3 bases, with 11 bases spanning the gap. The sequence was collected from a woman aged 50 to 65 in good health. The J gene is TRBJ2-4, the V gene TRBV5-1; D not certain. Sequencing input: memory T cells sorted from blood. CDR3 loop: CASSTDDFKNIQYF. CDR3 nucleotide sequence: TGCGCCAGCAGCACCGACGACTTCAAAAACATTCAGTACTTC.